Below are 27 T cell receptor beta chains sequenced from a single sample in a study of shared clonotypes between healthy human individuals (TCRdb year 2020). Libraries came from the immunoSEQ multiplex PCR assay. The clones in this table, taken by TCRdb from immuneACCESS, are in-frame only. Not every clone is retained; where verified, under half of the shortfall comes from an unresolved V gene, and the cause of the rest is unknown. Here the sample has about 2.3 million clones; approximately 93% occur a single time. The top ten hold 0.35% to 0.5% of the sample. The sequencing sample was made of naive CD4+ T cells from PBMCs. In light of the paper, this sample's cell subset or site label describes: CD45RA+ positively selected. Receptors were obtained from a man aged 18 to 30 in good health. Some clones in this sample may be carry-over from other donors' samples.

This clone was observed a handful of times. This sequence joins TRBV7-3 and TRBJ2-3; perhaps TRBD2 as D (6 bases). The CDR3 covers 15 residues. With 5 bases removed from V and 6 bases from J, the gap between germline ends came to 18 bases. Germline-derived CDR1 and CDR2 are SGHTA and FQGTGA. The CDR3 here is CASSRQGTGTDTQYF. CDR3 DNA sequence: TGTGCCAGCAGCCGACAAGGGACCGGGACTGATACGCAGTATTTT.

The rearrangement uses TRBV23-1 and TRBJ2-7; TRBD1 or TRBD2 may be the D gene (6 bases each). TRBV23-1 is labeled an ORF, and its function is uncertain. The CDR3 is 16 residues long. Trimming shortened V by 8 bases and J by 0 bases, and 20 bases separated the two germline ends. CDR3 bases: TGCGCCAGCCTAACGGTCGGGGGCCTAAGCTCCTACGAGCAGTACTTC. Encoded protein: CASLTVGGLSSYEQYF.

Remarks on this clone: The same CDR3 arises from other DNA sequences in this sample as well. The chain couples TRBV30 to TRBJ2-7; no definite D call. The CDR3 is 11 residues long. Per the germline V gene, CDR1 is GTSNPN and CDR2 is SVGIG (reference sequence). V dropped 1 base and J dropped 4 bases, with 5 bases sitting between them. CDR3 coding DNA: TGTGCCTGGAGTGCCGAATACGAGCAGTACTTC. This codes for CAWSAEYEQYF.

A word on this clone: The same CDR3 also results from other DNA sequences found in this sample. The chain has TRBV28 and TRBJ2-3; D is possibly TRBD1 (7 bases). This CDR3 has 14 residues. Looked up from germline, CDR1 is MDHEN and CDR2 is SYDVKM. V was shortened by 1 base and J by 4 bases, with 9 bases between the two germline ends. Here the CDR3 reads CASSLSGGSDTQYF. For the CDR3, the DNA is TGTGCCAGCAGTTTATCAGGGGGGTCAGATACGCAGTATTTT.

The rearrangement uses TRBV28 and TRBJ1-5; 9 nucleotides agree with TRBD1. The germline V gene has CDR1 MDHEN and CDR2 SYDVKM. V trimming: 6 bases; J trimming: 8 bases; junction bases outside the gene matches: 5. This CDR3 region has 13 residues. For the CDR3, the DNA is TGTGCCAGCAGGGACGACAGGGGGAAGCCCCAGCATTTT. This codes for CASRDDRGKPQHF.

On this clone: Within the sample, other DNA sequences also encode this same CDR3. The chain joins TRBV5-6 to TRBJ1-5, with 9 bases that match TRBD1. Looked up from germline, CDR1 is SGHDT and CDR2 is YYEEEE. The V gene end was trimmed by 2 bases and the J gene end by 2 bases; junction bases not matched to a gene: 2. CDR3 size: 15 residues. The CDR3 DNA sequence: TGTGCCAGCAGCTTACGGACAGGGGGCAATCAGCCCCAGCATTTT. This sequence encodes CASSLRTGGNQPQHF.

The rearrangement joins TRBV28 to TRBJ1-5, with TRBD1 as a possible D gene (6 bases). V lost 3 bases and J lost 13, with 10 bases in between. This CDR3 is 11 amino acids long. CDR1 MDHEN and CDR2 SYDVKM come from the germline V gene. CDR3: CASSFRGQQHF. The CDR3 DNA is TGTGCCAGCAGTTTCCGAGGACAGCAGCATTTT.

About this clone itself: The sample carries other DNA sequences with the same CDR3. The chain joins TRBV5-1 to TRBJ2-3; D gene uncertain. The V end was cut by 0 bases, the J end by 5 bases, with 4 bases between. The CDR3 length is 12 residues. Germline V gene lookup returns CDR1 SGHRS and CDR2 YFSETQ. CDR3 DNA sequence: TGCGCCAGCAGCTTGGTTGGAGATACGCAGTATTTT. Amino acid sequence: CASSLVGDTQYF.

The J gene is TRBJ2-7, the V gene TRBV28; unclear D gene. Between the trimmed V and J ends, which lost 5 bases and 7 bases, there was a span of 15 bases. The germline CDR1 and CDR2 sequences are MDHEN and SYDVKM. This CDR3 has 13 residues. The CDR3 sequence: CASSLNLRWEQYF. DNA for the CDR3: TGTGCCAGCAGTCTGAATCTACGATGGGAGCAGTACTTC.

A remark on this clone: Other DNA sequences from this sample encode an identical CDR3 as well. The CDR3 loop is CASSVTGTLTEAFF. The CDR3 DNA is TGTGCCAGCAGCGTTACAGGGACACTCACTGAAGCTTTCTTT. This chain links TRBV9 with TRBJ1-1; D perhaps matches TRBD1 (6 bases). The CDR3 has 14 residues. Germline V CDR1 and CDR2: SGDLS, YYNGEE. V lost 2 bases and J lost 4, with 12 bases in between.

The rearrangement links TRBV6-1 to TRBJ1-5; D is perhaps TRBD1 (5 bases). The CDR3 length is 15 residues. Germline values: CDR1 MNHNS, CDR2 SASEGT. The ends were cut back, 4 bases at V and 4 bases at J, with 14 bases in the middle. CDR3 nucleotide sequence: TGTGCCAGCAGTGCCCAACGGACACTTAATCAGCCCCAGCATTTT. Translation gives CASSAQRTLNQPQHF.

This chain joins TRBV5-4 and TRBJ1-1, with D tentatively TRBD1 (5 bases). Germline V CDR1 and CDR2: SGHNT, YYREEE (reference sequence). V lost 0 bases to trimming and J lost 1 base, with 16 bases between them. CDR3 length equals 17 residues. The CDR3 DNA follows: TGTGCCAGCAGCTTGGCCTGGCCCCGGGGGACGAACACTGAAGCTTTCTTT. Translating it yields CASSLAWPRGTNTEAFF.

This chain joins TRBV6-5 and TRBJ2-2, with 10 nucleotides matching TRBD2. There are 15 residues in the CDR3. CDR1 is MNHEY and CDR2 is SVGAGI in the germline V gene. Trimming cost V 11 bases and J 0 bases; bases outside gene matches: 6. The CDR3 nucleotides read TGTGCCTGTGGTGGACTAGCGGCGAACACCGGGGAGCTGTTTTTT. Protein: CACGGLAANTGELFF.

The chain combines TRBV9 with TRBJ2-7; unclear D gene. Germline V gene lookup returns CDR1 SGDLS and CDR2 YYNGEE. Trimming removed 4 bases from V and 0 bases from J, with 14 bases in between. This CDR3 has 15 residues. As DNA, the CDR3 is TGTGCCAGCAGCCCCTTTGGTAGTCCCTCCTACGAGCAGTACTTC. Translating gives CASSPFGSPSYEQYF. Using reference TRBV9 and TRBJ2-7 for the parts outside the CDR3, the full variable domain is DSGVTQTPKHLITATGQRVTLRCSPRSGDLSVYWYQQSLDQGLQFLIQYYNGEERAKGNILERFSAQQFPDLHSELNLSSLELGDSALYFCASSPFGSPSYEQYFGPGTRLTVT.

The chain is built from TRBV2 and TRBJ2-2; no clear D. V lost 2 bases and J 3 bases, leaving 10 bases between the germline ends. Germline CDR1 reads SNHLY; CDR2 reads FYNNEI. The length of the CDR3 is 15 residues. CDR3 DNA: TGTGCCAGCAGTGAAATGGGGATTGACACCGGGGAGCTGTTTTTT. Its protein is CASSEMGIDTGELFF.

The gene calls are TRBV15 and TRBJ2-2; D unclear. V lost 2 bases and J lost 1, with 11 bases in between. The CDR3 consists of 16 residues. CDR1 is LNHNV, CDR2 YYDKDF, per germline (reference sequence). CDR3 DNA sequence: TGTGCCACCAGCAGAAATCCAGCCGGGAACACCGGGGAGCTGTTTTTT. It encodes CATSRNPAGNTGELFF.

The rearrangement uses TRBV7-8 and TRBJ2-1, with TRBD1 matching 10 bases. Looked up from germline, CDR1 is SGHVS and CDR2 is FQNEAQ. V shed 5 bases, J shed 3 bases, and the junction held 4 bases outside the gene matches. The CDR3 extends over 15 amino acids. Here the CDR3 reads CASSRDRGFYNEQFF. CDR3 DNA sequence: TGTGCCAGCAGCCGGGACAGGGGCTTCTACAATGAGCAGTTCTTC.

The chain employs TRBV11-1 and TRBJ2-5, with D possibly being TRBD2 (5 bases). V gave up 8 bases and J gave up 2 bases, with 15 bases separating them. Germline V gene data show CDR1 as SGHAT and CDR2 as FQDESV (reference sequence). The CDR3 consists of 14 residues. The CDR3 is CASRRVAGQETQYF. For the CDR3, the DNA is TGTGCCAGCCGCCGAGTTGCGGGTCAAGAGACCCAGTACTTC.

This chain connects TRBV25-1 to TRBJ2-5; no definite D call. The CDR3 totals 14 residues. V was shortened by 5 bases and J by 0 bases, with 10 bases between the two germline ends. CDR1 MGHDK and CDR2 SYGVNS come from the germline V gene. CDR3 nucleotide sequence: TGTGCCAGCAGTTTGAGACGGGACCAAGAGACCCAGTACTTC. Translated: CASSLRRDQETQYF.

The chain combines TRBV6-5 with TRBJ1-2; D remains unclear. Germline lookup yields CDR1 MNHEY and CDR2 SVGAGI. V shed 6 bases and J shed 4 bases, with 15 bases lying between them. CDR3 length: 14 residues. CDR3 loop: CASRPNSESYGYTF. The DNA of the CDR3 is TGTGCCAGCAGGCCGAACAGCGAATCCTATGGCTACACCTTC.

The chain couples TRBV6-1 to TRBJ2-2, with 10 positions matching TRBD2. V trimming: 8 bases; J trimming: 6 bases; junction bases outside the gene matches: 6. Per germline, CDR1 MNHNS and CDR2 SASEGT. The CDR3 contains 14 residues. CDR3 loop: CASLGLAVSGELFF. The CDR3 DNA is TGTGCCAGCCTAGGACTAGCGGTATCCGGGGAGCTGTTTTTT.

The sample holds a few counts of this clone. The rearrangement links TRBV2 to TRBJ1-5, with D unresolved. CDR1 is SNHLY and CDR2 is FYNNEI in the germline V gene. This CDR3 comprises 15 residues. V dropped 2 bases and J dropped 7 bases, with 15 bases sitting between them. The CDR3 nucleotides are TGTGCCAGCAGTGAAAATCGGGGTAGGGAACAGCCCCAGCATTTT. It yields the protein CASSENRGREQPQHF.

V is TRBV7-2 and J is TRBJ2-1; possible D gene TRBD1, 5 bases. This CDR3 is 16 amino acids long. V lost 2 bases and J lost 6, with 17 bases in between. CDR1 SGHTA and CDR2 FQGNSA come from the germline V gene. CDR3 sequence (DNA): TGTGCCAGCAGCTTATTTGCTCAGACAGTGCCCAATGAGCAGTTCTTC. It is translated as CASSLFAQTVPNEQFF.

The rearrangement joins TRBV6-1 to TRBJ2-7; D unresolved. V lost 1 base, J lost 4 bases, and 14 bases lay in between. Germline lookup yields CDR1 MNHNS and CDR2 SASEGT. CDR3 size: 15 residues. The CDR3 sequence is CASSEGSLGSYEQYF. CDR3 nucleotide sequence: TGTGCCAGCAGTGAAGGGTCCTTGGGCTCATACGAGCAGTACTTC.

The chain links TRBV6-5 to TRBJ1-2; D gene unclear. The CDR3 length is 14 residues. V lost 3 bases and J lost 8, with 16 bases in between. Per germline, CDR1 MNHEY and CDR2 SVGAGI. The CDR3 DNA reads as TGTGCCAGCAGTTATTTGTCAGGAGGGAGAGGCTACACCTTC. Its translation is CASSYLSGGRGYTF.

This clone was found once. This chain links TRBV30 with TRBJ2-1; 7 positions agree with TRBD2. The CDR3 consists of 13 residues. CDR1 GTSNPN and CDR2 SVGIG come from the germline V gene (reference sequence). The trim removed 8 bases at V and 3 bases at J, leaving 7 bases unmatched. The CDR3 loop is CAGRDYVYNEQFF. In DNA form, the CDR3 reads TGTGCCGGCCGGGACTACGTCTACAATGAGCAGTTCTTC.

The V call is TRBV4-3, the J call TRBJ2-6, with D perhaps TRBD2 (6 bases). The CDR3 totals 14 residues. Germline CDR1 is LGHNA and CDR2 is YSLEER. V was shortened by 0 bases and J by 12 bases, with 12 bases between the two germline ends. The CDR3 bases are TGCGCCAGCAGCCAAGAATTCGGGACTGGCGTCCTGACTTTC. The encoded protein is CASSQEFGTGVLTF.